This T cell receptor (beta chain) stems from a study of Graves' ophthalmopathy and Graves' hyperthyroidism. This clonotype has ten or more counts. Germline CDR1 is SQVTM and CDR2 is ANQGSEA. The CDR3 totals 13 residues. The germline V and J ends were trimmed by 3 bases and 3 bases, with 11 bases remaining between them. Amplifying from RNA transcripts, the study obtained TCR beta CDR3 regions. First-round RT-PCR employed HTBI primers, with a second-round multiplex PCR after it. TCRdb ran MiXCR on the multiplex PCR reads and lists one entry per CDR3 protein. The sample yields about 220,000 distinct CDR3 sequences, around a fifth seen once. Where ophthalmopathy was present, donors had moderate-to-severe activity, CAS ≥3, NOSPECS ≥4 and duration under 3 months. The source of the PBMCs was about 10 ml of fresh peripheral blood.

The receptor's source is a woman aged 45-59 years with Graves' ophthalmopathy. The specimen sequenced was peripheral blood. This chain joins TRBV29-1 and TRBJ1-1; unclear D gene. The chain's CDR3 is CSVDGRRDTEAFF. The CDR3 DNA reads TGCAGCGTTGATGGGAGAAGGGACACTGAAGCTTTCTTT.